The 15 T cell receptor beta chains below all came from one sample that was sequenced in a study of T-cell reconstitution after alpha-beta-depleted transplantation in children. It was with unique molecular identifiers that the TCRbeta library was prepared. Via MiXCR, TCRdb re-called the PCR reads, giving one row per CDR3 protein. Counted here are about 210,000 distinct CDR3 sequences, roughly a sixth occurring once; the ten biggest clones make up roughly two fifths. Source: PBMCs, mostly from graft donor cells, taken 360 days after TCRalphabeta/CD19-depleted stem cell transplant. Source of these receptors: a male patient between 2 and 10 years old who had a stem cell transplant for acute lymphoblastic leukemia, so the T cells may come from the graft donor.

Here the CDR3 DNA reads TGTGCCAGCGGGAACCAGGGCGGGTCCTATGGCTACACCTTC. It encodes CASGNQGGSYGYTF. The rearrangement joins TRBV6-1 to TRBJ1-2; D may be TRBD1 (5 bases). The CDR3 has 14 residues. CDR1 and CDR2 from the germline V gene are MNHNS and SASEGT. Trimming pared 8 bases from V and 4 bases from J, leaving 17 bases between.

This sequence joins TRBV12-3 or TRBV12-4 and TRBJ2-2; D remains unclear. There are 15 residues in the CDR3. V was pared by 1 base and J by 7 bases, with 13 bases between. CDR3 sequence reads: CASSLVYGYVGELFF. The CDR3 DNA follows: TGTGCCAGCAGTTTAGTTTACGGATATGTCGGGGAGCTGTTTTTT.

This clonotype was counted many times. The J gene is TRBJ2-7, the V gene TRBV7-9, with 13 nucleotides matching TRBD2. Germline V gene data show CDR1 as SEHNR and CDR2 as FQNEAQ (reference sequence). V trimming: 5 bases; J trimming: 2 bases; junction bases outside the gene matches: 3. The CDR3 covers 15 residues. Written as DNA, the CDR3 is TGTGCCAGCAGCCAAGGACTAGCGGGGGCCTACGAGCAGTACTTC. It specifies CASSQGLAGAYEQYF.

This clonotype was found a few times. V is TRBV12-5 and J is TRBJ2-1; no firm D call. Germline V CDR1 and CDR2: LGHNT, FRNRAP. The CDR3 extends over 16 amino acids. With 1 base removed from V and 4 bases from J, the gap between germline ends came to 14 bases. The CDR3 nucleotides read TGTGCTAGTGGTTTGGGGCACCCTATATTTTACAATGAGCAGTTCTTC. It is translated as CASGLGHPIFYNEQFF.

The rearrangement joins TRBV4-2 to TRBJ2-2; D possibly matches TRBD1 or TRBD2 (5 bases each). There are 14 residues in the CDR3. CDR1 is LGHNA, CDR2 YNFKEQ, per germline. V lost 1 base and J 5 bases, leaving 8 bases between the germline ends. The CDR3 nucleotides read TGTGCCAGCAGCCAAGGGGGGTGGACCGGGGAGCTGTTTTTT. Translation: CASSQGGWTGELFF.

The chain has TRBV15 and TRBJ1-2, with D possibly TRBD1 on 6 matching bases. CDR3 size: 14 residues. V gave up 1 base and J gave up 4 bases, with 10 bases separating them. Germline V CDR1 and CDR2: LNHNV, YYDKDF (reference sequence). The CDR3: CATSRAEGGYGYTF. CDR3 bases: TGTGCCACCAGCAGAGCAGAAGGGGGCTATGGCTACACCTTC.

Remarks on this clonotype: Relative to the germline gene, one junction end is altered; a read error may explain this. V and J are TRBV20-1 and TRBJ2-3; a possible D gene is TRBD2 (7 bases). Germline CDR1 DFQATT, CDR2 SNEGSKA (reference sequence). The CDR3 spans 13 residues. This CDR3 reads CSARGGVPDTQYF. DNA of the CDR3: TGCAGTGCCAGAGGGGGGGTTCCGGATACGCAGTATTTT.

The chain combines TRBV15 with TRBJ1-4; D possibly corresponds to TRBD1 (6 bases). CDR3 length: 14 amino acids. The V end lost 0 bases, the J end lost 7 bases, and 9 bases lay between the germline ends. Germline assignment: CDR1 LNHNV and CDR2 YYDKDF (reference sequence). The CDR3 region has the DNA TGTGCCACCAGCAGAGACAGGGGTGGTGAAAAACTGTTTTTT. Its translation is CATSRDRGGEKLFF.

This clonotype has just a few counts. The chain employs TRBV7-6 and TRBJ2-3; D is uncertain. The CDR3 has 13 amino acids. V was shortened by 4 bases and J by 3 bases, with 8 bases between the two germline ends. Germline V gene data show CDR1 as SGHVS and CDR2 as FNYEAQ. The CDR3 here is CASSSYRTDTQYF. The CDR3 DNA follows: TGTGCCAGCAGCTCATACAGAACAGATACGCAGTATTTT.

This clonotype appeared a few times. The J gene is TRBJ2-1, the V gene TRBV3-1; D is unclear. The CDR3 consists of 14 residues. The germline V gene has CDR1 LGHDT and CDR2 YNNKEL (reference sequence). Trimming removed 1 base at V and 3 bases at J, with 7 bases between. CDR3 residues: CASSQVSYYNEQFF. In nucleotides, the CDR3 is TGTGCCAGCAGCCAAGTTAGCTACTACAATGAGCAGTTCTTC.

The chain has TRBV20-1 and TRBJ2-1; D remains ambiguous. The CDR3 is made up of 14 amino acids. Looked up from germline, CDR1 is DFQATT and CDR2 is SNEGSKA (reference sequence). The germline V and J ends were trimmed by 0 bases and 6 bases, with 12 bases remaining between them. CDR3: CSARDYPVLNEQFF. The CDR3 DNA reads TGCAGTGCTAGAGATTACCCCGTCCTCAATGAGCAGTTCTTC.

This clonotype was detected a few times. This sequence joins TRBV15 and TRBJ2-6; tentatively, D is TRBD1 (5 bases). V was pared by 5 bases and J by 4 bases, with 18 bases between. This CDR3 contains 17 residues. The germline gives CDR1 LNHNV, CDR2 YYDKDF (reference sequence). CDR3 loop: CATSSPAGYQGANVLTF. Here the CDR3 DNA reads TGTGCCACCAGCTCTCCCGCAGGGTACCAGGGGGCCAACGTCCTGACTTTC.

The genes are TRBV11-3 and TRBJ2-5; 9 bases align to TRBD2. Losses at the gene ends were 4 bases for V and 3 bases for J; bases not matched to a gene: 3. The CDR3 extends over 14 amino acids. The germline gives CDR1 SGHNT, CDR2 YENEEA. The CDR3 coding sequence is TGTGCCAGCAGCTCTTGGACTAGCGAAGAGACCCAGTACTTC. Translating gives CASSSWTSEETQYF.

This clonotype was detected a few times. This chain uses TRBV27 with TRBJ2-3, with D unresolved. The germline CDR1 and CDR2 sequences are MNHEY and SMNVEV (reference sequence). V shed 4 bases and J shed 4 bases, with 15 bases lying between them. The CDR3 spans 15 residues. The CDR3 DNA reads TGTGCCAGCAGTTGGATGGGGTGGTGGGCAGATACGCAGTATTTT. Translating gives CASSWMGWWADTQYF.

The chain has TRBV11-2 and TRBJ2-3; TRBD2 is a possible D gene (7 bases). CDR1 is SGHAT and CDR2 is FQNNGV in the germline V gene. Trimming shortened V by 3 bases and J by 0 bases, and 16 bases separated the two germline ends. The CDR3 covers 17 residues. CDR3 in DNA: TGTGCCAGCAGCTTGGCACAGGGAGGGCCTAGCACAGATACGCAGTATTTT. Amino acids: CASSLAQGGPSTDTQYF.